This TCR beta chain is from a study of blood T cell repertoires in COVID-19 (TCRdb year 2020). Study-level background: Samples covering the acute and convalescent phases of COVID-19 were provided by collaborators in the United States, Italy and Spain. The material from the prospective study consisted of cDNA or gDNA derived from T cells, B-cell-depleted T cells, or PBMCs. Deeply sampled blood TCRbeta repertoires from subjects exposed to, actively infected with, or recovered from COVID-19 were included in the dataset. The repertoires were released in a freely available public database meant as a resource for research on the immune response to SARS-CoV-2. Samples came from the ongoing ImmuneRACE study (first 160 participants) plus 1,254 subjects from 6 global collaborators. Sample metadata almost always included a de-identified subject ID, COVID-19 status, age in years and sex. Where available, HLA class I and class II types were taken from metadata supplied by the sample provider and were not determined by assay-based typing. The research as a whole found: How much clinical and demographic metadata was included differed by source and by participant, and the metadata was provided uncurated.

This clone was found once. Its antigen specificity is not known. There are no base qualities to consult, and no much larger clone falls within one base. The immunoSEQ Assay, a bias-controlled multiplex PCR, was used to amplify TCRbeta CDR3 regions from genomic DNA. As for the original processing: Within the assay, amplification of reference gene primers was used to estimate how many nucleated cells each sample contained. To quantify the absolute abundance of each unique TCRbeta CDR3 rearrangement, sequence reads were collapsed and filtered. Productive Simpson clonality was computed per sample as the square root of Simpson's diversity index over productive rearrangements. The table comes from immuneACCESS by way of TCRdb, which keeps in-frame sequences with V and J called. Part of the clones is missing from these tables; in studies checked, under half for an unresolved V gene and the rest for unknown reasons. The V and J calls and clone size were taken over from that table, and D and trimming were inferred from the DNA. Recorded for this sample are around 230,000 clones; 86% of them occurred a single time. In total, the top ten clones hold 2.2% of the sample.

A second Seattle source provided samples from volunteer blood donors who had recovered from COVID-19. Whole blood was collected in K2EDTA tubes by collaborating institutions according to the institutions' own protocols. For TCRbeta analysis, collaborators shipped samples in one of three forms: frozen whole blood, isolated PBMCs, or DNA extracted from either of those sample types. V is cut back by 5 bases and J by 3 bases, with 6 bases in the junction unmatched. The CDR3, from cysteine to phenylalanine, totals 15 residues. Only the CDR3 region is kept as DNA, spanning 45 bases read in frame from base 1. According to the germline V gene (reference sequence), CDR1 reads LNHDA and CDR2 reads SQIVND.

The sequence was collected from a man between 25 and 39 years old who had recovered from COVID-19. Sequencing input: peripheral blood. This chain is built from TRBV19 and TRBJ2-1, with 8 bases in between that match TRBD2. The CDR3 amino acid sequence is: CASSPSGGNYNEQFF. The bases are TGTGCCAGTAGTCCCTCGGGGGGGAACTACAATGAGCAGTTCTTC.